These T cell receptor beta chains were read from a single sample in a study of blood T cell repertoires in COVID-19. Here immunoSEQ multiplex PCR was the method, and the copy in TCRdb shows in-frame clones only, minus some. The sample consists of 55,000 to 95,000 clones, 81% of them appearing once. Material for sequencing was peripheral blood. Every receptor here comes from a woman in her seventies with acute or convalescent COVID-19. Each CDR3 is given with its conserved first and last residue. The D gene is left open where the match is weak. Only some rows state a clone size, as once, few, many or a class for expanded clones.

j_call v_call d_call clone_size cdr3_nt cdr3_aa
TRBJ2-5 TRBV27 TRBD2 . TGTGCCAGCAGTTTAAAGCGGACTAGCGGGGAACAAGAGACCCAGTACTTC CASSLKRTSGEQETQYF
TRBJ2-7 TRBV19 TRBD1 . TGTGCCAGTAGCCCCCGGGACAGGAGAAGAGGCGAGCAGTACTTC CASSPRDRRRGEQYF
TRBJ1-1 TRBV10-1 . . TGCGCCAGCAGGGACACACTGAACACTGAAGCTTTCTTT CASRDTLNTEAFF
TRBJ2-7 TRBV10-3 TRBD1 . TGTGCCATCAGGGGACAGGGGGCCCCCTACGAGCAGTACTTC CAIRGQGAPYEQYF
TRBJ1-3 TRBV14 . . TGTGCCAGCAGCCAACAAACAGGAGCCTCTGGAAACACCATATATTTT CASSQQTGASGNTIYF
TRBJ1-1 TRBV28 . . TGTGCCAGCAGTCCCCCCGTGAGGTACACTGAAGCTTTCTTT CASSPPVRYTEAFF
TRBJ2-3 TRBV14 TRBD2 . TGTGCCAGCAGCCAAGTCCTAGCGGGAGGAGGAGATACGCAGTATTTT CASSQVLAGGGDTQYF
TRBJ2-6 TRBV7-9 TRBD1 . TGTGCCATCCCCTTAGGACAGGGTTTCTCTGGGGCCAACGTCCTGACTTTC CAIPLGQGFSGANVLTF
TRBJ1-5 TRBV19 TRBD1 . TGTGCCAGTAGCCCCCGCGGCAGGGGGAAAAAGAATCAGCCCCAGCATTTT CASSPRGRGKKNQPQHF
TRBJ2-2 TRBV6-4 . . TGTGCCAGCAGTCTAACAGGTTTCACCGGGGAGCTGTTTTTT CASSLTGFTGELFF
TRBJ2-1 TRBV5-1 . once TGCGCCAGCAGCGGGTGGGGCCTAGCGTCAGGGAACAATGAGCAGTTCTTC CASSGWGLASGNNEQFF
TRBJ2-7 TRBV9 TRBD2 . TGTGCCAGCAGCGCGACTAGCGGGAGGGCGGGTGAGCAGTACTTC CASSATSGRAGEQYF
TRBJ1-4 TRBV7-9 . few TGTGCCAGCAGCTACAGACAGGCAACTAATGAAAAACTGTTTTTT CASSYRQATNEKLFF
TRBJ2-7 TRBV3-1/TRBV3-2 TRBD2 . TGTGCCAGCAGCCAAGTTGCTAGCGGGACCGGCGAGCAGTACTTC CASSQVASGTGEQYF
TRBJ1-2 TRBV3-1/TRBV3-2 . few TGTGCCAGCAGTCTCTGGAGAGGGAACTATGGCTACACCTTC CASSLWRGNYGYTF
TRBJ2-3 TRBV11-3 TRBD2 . TGTGCCAGCAGCTCTGGACTAGCGTATACGCAGTATTTT CASSSGLAYTQYF
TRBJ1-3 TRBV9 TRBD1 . TGTGCCAGCAGGGACGACAGGGGCCGCTCTGGAAACACCATATATTTT CASRDDRGRSGNTIYF